This TCR beta chain stems from a study of tumor and adjacent non-tumor tissue in lung cancer. A modified ARM-PCR protocol with three rounds of nested PCR amplified TCRbeta. TCRdb processed the multiplex PCR reads anew with MiXCR; each CDR3 protein has one entry. The repertoire holds under 150,000 distinct CDR3 sequences, with approximately 64% as singletons. RNA was extracted from bulk tissue without any cell sorting. Per the germline V gene, CDR1 is SGHDT and CDR2 is YYEEEE. V was clipped by 3 bases and J by 6 bases, with 7 bases between them. The CDR3 covers 11 residues. Sequencing was carried out using lung tumor tissue. The receptor was derived from a man in his sixties with small cell lung cancer. V is TRBV5-6 and J is TRBJ2-7; a weak D match, TRBD2 (5 bases). The CDR3 is CASSSGFEQYF. The CDR3 DNA reads TGTGCCAGCAGCTCGGGGTTCGAGCAGTACTTC.